The 10 T cell receptor beta chains presented below share a single source sample, sequenced in a study of cytomegalovirus exposure and HLA in healthy donors. Method: immunoSEQ multiplex PCR; TCRdb's copy keeps in-frame clones and lacks some. Of about 120,000 clones in the sample, 85% were seen once. Sequenced input: PBMCs. These receptors all stem from a woman aged 25-40 years in good health and CMV-seronegative.

V is TRBV4-1 and J is TRBJ1-1; D not certain. CDR1 MGHRA and CDR2 YSYEKL come from the germline V gene. The ends were cut back, 3 bases at V and 1 base at J, with 15 bases in the middle. The CDR3 extends over 16 amino acids. The CDR3 DNA is TGCGCCAGCAGCCACCAACCCACAGATGGGAACACTGAAGCTTTCTTT. Residues: CASSHQPTDGNTEAFF.

The rearrangement joins TRBV11-3 to TRBJ2-5; 9 positions match TRBD1. The CDR3 runs to 13 residues. The ends lost 5 bases at V and 4 bases at J; junction bases unmatched: 2. Germline V gene lookup returns CDR1 SGHNT and CDR2 YENEEA. CDR3 sequence: CASSPGQGETQYF. In DNA, the CDR3 is TGTGCCAGCAGCCCGGGACAGGGAGAGACCCAGTACTTC.

The rearrangement joins TRBV29-1 to TRBJ1-5, with 7 bases aligning to TRBD1. Trimming removed 7 bases from V and 8 bases from J; junction bases left unmatched: 17. CDR1 and CDR2 (germline): SQVTM, ANQGSEA. CDR3 length: 15 amino acids. The CDR3 region is CSAADRHYRGKPQHF. CDR3 DNA: TGCAGCGCTGCGGACAGGCATTACCGGGGAAAGCCCCAGCATTTT.

This sequence joins TRBV19 and TRBJ2-6; no clear D gene. CDR1 is LNHDA and CDR2 is SQIVND in the germline V gene (reference sequence). The CDR3 is 15 residues long. Trimming removed 2 bases from V and 4 bases from J, with 9 bases in between. This CDR3 reads CASSIPPSGANVLTF. The CDR3 DNA follows: TGTGCCAGTAGTATACCCCCCTCGGGGGCCAACGTCCTGACTTTC.

The chain combines TRBV19 with TRBJ2-7; D not resolved. Trimming took 4 bases from V and 0 from J, leaving 13 bases between them. This CDR3 contains 15 residues. Germline CDR1 reads LNHDA; CDR2 reads SQIVND (reference sequence). The chain's CDR3 is CASSSGQLSSYEQYF. The CDR3 DNA follows: TGTGCCAGTAGTAGTGGTCAGTTAAGCTCCTACGAGCAGTACTTC.

This clone was observed once. CDR3 sequence: CASSRGGETQYF. CDR3 nucleotide sequence: TGTGCCAGCAGTAGGGGGGGGGAGACCCAGTACTTC. The chain combines TRBV25-1 with TRBJ2-5, with a possible D match to TRBD2 (7 bases). This CDR3 has 12 amino acids. V lost 5 bases and J 5 bases, leaving 9 bases between the germline ends. CDR1 is MGHDK, CDR2 SYGVNS, per germline.

The chain links TRBV5-1 to TRBJ1-1; 9 nucleotides match TRBD1. This CDR3 is 15 amino acids long. Germline CDR1 reads SGHRS; CDR2 reads YFSETQ. V gave up 4 bases and J gave up 1 base; unmatched junction bases: 5. This CDR3 reads CASSTLQGANTEAFF. In nucleotides, the CDR3 is TGCGCCAGCAGCACTCTACAGGGGGCGAACACTGAAGCTTTCTTT.

CDR3 bases: TGTGCCAGCAGCCGGGGCGGGATAGTGAACACTGAAGCTTTCTTT. Residues: CASSRGGIVNTEAFF. This chain joins TRBV5-6 and TRBJ1-1; a weak D match, TRBD1 (5 bases). This CDR3 region has 15 residues. Germline V CDR1 and CDR2: SGHDT, YYEEEE. Trimming cost V 4 bases and J 0 bases, with 13 bases left between them.

The rearrangement joins TRBV19 to TRBJ2-1, with 8 bases identical to TRBD2. Germline-derived CDR1 and CDR2 are LNHDA and SQIVND (reference sequence). Trimming at V came to 7 bases and at J to 5 bases, leaving 10 bases not matched to a gene. The CDR3 length is 15 residues. CDR3 amino acids: CASMPGERGNNEQFF. CDR3 sequence (DNA): TGTGCCAGTATGCCGGGGGAGCGGGGGAACAATGAGCAGTTCTTC.

The chain carries TRBV5-4 and TRBJ1-2; TRBD1 matches 7 bases. Germline V gives CDR1 SGHNT, CDR2 YYREEE (reference sequence). Losses at the gene ends were 2 bases for V and 4 bases for J; bases not matched to a gene: 20. The CDR3 runs 19 residues. CDR3 protein: CASSFKRRDRPDMGYGYTF. The CDR3 DNA follows: TGTGCCAGCAGCTTTAAGCGGCGGGACAGACCTGACATGGGCTATGGCTACACCTTC.